This passage covers 26 T cell receptor beta chains from one sample sequenced in a study of cytomegalovirus exposure and HLA in healthy donors. Sequencing was performed with immunoSEQ multiplex PCR; in TCRdb, only in-frame clones are kept and a portion is missing. The table lists 300,000 to 400,000 clones, just over 85% of them singletons, with approximately 0.86% in the top ten. The material sequenced was PBMCs. The receptor set was obtained from a woman younger than 35 in good health and CMV-seronegative.

The chain links TRBV15 to TRBJ1-5, with TRBD1 as a possible D gene (6 bases). This CDR3 is 15 amino acids long. Germline V gene data show CDR1 as LNHNV and CDR2 as YYDKDF (reference sequence). Deletions cut 0 bases from V and 0 bases from J, with 6 bases between. CDR3 loop: CATSREQGSNQPQHF. The CDR3 DNA sequence: TGTGCCACCAGCAGAGAACAGGGTAGCAATCAGCCCCAGCATTTT.

This chain links TRBV5-1 with TRBJ1-1; 10 bases are a match to TRBD1. Germline loops: CDR1 SGHRS, CDR2 YFSETQ. V dropped 7 bases and J dropped 8; count of bases not matched to a gene: 29. The CDR3 is 20 amino acids. The CDR3 sequence is CASLLELLNSGTGEVREAFF. The CDR3 DNA sequence: TGCGCCAGCCTACTAGAATTACTTAACTCCGGGACAGGGGAGGTTAGGGAAGCTTTCTTT.

Only one count was recorded for this clone. This chain links TRBV10-3 with TRBJ1-2, with TRBD1 matching 7 bases. The length of the CDR3 is 15 residues. V shed 3 bases, J shed 4 bases, and the junction held 8 bases outside the gene matches. CDR1 is ENHRY, CDR2 SYGVKD, per germline. The DNA of the CDR3 is TGTGCCATCAGTGATCTGACAGGGACGGCCTATGGCTACACCTTC. Encoded protein: CAISDLTGTAYGYTF.

The chain carries TRBV6-5 and TRBJ2-6, with 8 bases identical to TRBD1. V trimming: 2 bases; J trimming: 2 bases; junction bases outside the gene matches: 2. The CDR3 runs to 16 residues. CDR1 is MNHEY, CDR2 SVGAGI, per germline. The CDR3 loop is CASSYTRGPGANVLTF. In nucleotides, the CDR3 is TGTGCCAGCAGTTACACCAGGGGGCCTGGGGCCAACGTCCTGACTTTC.

This sequence joins TRBV5-6 and TRBJ2-7; 10 positions match TRBD2. CDR3 length: 14 residues. The trim removed 4 bases at V and 5 bases at J, leaving 6 bases unmatched. Per the germline V gene, CDR1 is SGHDT and CDR2 is YYEEEE. The CDR3 loop is CASSHGLAAHEQYF. The CDR3 DNA reads TGTGCCAGCAGCCATGGACTAGCGGCTCACGAGCAGTACTTC.

The table lists this clone with a count of one. The chain is built from TRBV30 and TRBJ2-3; maybe TRBD2 (5 bases). Between the trimmed V and J ends, which lost 0 bases and 3 bases, there was a span of 7 bases. Germline V gives CDR1 GTSNPN, CDR2 SVGIG (reference sequence). CDR3 size: 13 residues. The CDR3 DNA follows: TGTGCCTGGAGTGTCGGGGTGACAGATACGCAGTATTTT. Residues: CAWSVGVTDTQYF.

The sample holds one count of this clone. The chain is built from TRBV27 and TRBJ2-7; D gene uncertain. In germline, CDR1 is MNHEY, CDR2 SMNVEV (reference sequence). Trimming removed 5 bases from V and 10 bases from J, with 18 bases in between. The CDR3 spans 13 residues. In DNA, the CDR3 is TGTGCCAGCAGTAACGACTTTGGGTTATCCCAGTACTTC. This codes for CASSNDFGLSQYF.

CDR3 amino acids: CASSVSQNYGYTF. The CDR3 DNA reads TGTGCCAGCAGTGTAAGTCAGAACTATGGCTACACCTTC. The chain joins TRBV6-5 to TRBJ1-2; D ambiguous. The CDR3 runs 13 residues. In germline, CDR1 is MNHEY, CDR2 SVGAGI. Trimming pared 5 bases from V and 2 bases from J, leaving 9 bases between.

The V gene is TRBV7-9, the J gene TRBJ2-5, with a tentative D call TRBD2 (6 bases). Per germline, CDR1 SEHNR and CDR2 FQNEAQ (reference sequence). The CDR3 is made up of 15 amino acids. With 7 bases removed from V and 7 bases from J, the gap between germline ends came to 22 bases. In DNA, the CDR3 is TGTGCCAGCACCCAGGGAACTAGCTCTAAACCGACCCAGTACTTC. Its translation is CASTQGTSSKPTQYF. The full variable domain, completed using reference TRBV7-9 and TRBJ2-5, is DTGVSQNPRHKITKRGQNVTFRCDPISEHNRLYWYRQTLGQGPEFLTYFQNEAQLEKSRLLSDRFSAERPKGSFSTLEIQRTEQGDSAMYLCASTQGTSSKPTQYFGPGTRLLVL.

The gene calls are TRBV19 and TRBJ2-1, with 8 positions matching TRBD2. The junction had 4 bases not matched to a gene; V was cut back by 3 bases and J by 0 bases. CDR3 length: 16 amino acids. Germline CDR1 is LNHDA and CDR2 is SQIVND (reference sequence). The CDR3 nucleotides read TGTGCCAGTAGTATTCGGAGCGGGAGCTCCTACAATGAGCAGTTCTTC. Amino acid sequence: CASSIRSGSSYNEQFF.

The table lists this clone with a few counts. The chain recombines TRBV15 with TRBJ1-5; D call uncertain. CDR3 length equals 15 residues. Looked up from germline, CDR1 is LNHNV and CDR2 is YYDKDF (reference sequence). V lost 6 bases, J lost 2 bases, and 14 bases lay in between. CDR3 in DNA: TGTGCCACCAGAAAGGGAGCAGACCGCAATCAGCCCCAGCATTTT. The encoded protein is CATRKGADRNQPQHF.

The chain employs TRBV10-3 and TRBJ2-7; D remains unclear. Between the trimmed V and J ends, which lost 0 bases and 6 bases, there was a span of 12 bases. The V gene's germline CDR1 is ENHRY and CDR2 SYGVKD. This CDR3 is built from 14 residues. CDR3 DNA: TGTGCCATCAGTGAGTCGATCCAATCGGTCGAGCAGTACTTC. It encodes CAISESIQSVEQYF.

The rearrangement links TRBV5-1 to TRBJ2-5, with D tentatively TRBD2 (6 bases). V lost 3 bases and J 2 bases, leaving 8 bases between the germline ends. Germline V lookup: CDR1 SGHRS, CDR2 YFSETQ. The CDR3 has 13 amino acids. Here the CDR3 DNA reads TGCGCCAGCAGCTCCGGGACTCAAGAGACCCAGTACTTC. Translated, it gives CASSSGTQETQYF.

The rearrangement uses TRBV5-1 and TRBJ2-5; a possible D gene is TRBD1 (6 bases). This CDR3 contains 17 residues. Germline CDR1 and CDR2: SGHRS and YFSETQ. V was clipped by 0 bases and J by 2 bases, with 17 bases between them. The CDR3 is CASSLGLVGGLQETQYF. The CDR3, as DNA: TGCGCCAGCAGCTTGGGGTTAGTTGGGGGCCTACAAGAGACCCAGTACTTC.

The gene calls are TRBV7-2 and TRBJ2-2, with TRBD2 identical over 14 bases. The germline gives CDR1 SGHTA, CDR2 FQGNSA. This CDR3 contains 19 residues. V lost 2 bases, J lost 6 bases, and 11 bases stayed unmatched. The CDR3 region is CASSLISGTSGSGSGELFF. The CDR3 DNA reads as TGTGCCAGCAGCTTAATTAGCGGGACTAGCGGGAGCGGGTCCGGGGAGCTGTTTTTT.

This clone was recorded a few times. The rearrangement joins TRBV5-1 to TRBJ2-3; 13 nucleotides align to TRBD2. The CDR3 consists of 18 residues. Germline V gene data show CDR1 as SGHRS and CDR2 as YFSETQ. Trimming at V came to 4 bases and at J to 2 bases, leaving 10 bases not matched to a gene. This CDR3 is CASSRSPTSGGPTDTQYF. CDR3 DNA: TGCGCCAGCAGCCGGAGCCCGACTAGCGGGGGGCCCACAGATACGCAGTATTTT.

In its sample, this clone was seen once. The V and J genes are TRBV7-9 and TRBJ2-7; maybe TRBD1 (6 bases). Germline V lookup: CDR1 SEHNR, CDR2 FQNEAQ (reference sequence). V lost 5 bases, J lost 2 bases, and 19 bases lay in between. This CDR3 region has 16 residues. CDR3 nucleotides: TGTGCCAGCAGCGCCCCGTCCGGGGACAAAGCCTACGAGCAGTACTTC. It translates to CASSAPSGDKAYEQYF.

This chain joins TRBV5-1 and TRBJ1-6, with D maybe TRBD1 (5 bases). Germline CDR1 is SGHRS and CDR2 is YFSETQ. Between the trimmed V and J ends, which lost 0 bases and 7 bases, there was a span of 14 bases. CDR3 length equals 16 residues. The CDR3 loop is CASSLEARADNSPLHF. The CDR3 DNA reads TGCGCCAGCAGCTTGGAGGCCAGGGCAGACAATTCACCCCTCCACTTT.

The chain combines TRBV6-1 with TRBJ2-4, with 8 positions matching TRBD1. The CDR3 has 17 amino acids. Germline V lookup: CDR1 MNHNS, CDR2 SASEGT. The ends lost 4 bases at V and 0 bases at J; junction bases unmatched: 8. CDR3 sequence: CASSGIGTGLAKNIQYF. The DNA of the CDR3 is TGTGCCAGCAGTGGGATAGGGACAGGTCTAGCCAAAAACATTCAGTACTTC.

Regarding this clone: The identical CDR3 is also encoded by other nucleotide sequences in the sample. J is TRBJ2-4 and V is TRBV27; D gene uncertain. Germline values: CDR1 MNHEY, CDR2 SMNVEV (reference sequence). CDR3 size: 14 residues. The ends were cut back, 0 bases at V and 1 base at J, with 4 bases in the middle. In DNA, the CDR3 is TGTGCCAGCAGTTTATCCAGGGCCAAAAACATTCAGTACTTC. Encoded protein: CASSLSRAKNIQYF.

The chain links TRBV7-9 to TRBJ2-5; 10 bases align to TRBD1. Germline-derived CDR1 and CDR2 are SEHNR and FQNEAQ (reference sequence). The CDR3 runs 18 residues. Trimming took 0 bases from V and 3 from J; bases not matched to a gene: 10. CDR3 nucleotide sequence: TGTGCCAGCAGCTTAGCGCCAGGAGAGGGGACAGGGGAAGAGACCCAGTACTTC. This gives the protein CASSLAPGEGTGEETQYF. Looking up the rest from reference TRBV7-9 and TRBJ2-5 gives the full variable domain: DTGVSQNPRHKITKRGQNVTFRCDPISEHNRLYWYRQTLGQGPEFLTYFQNEAQLEKSRLLSDRFSAERPKGSFSTLEIQRTEQGDSAMYLCASSLAPGEGTGEETQYFGPGTRLLVL.

This chain connects TRBV4-1 to TRBJ1-1; a possible D gene is TRBD1 (6 bases). V lost 1 base to trimming and J lost 6 bases, with 12 bases between them. CDR1 is MGHRA, CDR2 YSYEKL, per germline. The CDR3 runs to 14 residues. The DNA of the CDR3 is TGCGCCAGCAGCCAAGTTCCGGACAGCTCTGAAGCTTTCTTT. Amino acid sequence: CASSQVPDSSEAFF.

The CDR3 DNA sequence: TGTGCCAGCAGCTTGAGCGTGAGCATTCAGGGGGAGCAGTTCTTC. Translation gives CASSLSVSIQGEQFF. The V gene is TRBV5-6, the J gene TRBJ2-1, with D possibly being TRBD1 (6 bases). V lost 1 base to trimming and J lost 10 bases, with 18 bases between them. CDR3 length: 15 residues. Germline V lookup: CDR1 SGHDT, CDR2 YYEEEE.

The J gene is TRBJ1-2, the V gene TRBV28; 8 bases line up with TRBD1. CDR1 is MDHEN, CDR2 SYDVKM, per germline. V lost 5 bases and J lost 3; bases outside the gene matches: 11. This CDR3 spans 16 amino acids. The CDR3 nucleotides read TGTGCCAGCAGTACCGAGCAGGGGACAGGCTACTATGGCTACACCTTC. Its translation: CASSTEQGTGYYGYTF.

The V call is TRBV18, the J call TRBJ1-1, with a weak D call TRBD1 (6 bases). The CDR3 spans 15 residues. V was cut by 2 bases and J by 2 bases, with 12 bases left in between. Germline V gene data show CDR1 as KGHSH and CDR2 as LQKENI. DNA of the CDR3: TGTGCCAGCTCACCAACGTGGGGGGGCAACACTGAAGCTTTCTTT. Translation: CASSPTWGGNTEAFF.

The gene calls are TRBV9 and TRBJ1-1, with D unclear. The ends were cut back, 0 bases at V and 3 bases at J, with 6 bases in the middle. The CDR3 is 13 residues long. Germline values: CDR1 SGDLS, CDR2 YYNGEE. The CDR3 is CASSVGQDTEAFF. DNA for the CDR3: TGTGCCAGCAGCGTAGGACAAGACACTGAAGCTTTCTTT.